The entry below gives a single T cell receptor (beta chain) sequence along with its context. What it recognizes is unknown. The CDR3 runs 13 residues. Trimming removed 0 bases from V and 0 bases from J, with 3 bases in between. Germline values: CDR1 SGHRS, CDR2 YFSETQ. The assay was immunoSEQ multiplex PCR, and TCRdb's table has in-frame clones only and misses some. The sample shows around 190,000 clones, about three quarters of them seen only once. The data originate from a study of cytomegalovirus exposure and HLA in healthy donors. Study-level information: A subsequent analysis reported that the 120 validation repertoires were produced on the same platform that had also been used for the 600 to 800 first-cohort repertoires.

Study results and limitations: In vitro data verified three CMV-associated chains as specific for CMV antigens. There were about 160 TCR beta chains listed as cytomegalovirus-associated. Reports showed the classifier diagnosing cytomegalovirus status with high specificity and sensitivity.

The TCR was taken from a woman under 40 in good health and CMV-seronegative. J is TRBJ1-1 and V is TRBV5-1, with D unclear. Sequences were obtained from PBMCs. For the CDR3, the DNA is TGCGCCAGCAGCTTGGTAGTGAACACTGAAGCTTTCTTT. Amino acids: CASSLVVNTEAFF.